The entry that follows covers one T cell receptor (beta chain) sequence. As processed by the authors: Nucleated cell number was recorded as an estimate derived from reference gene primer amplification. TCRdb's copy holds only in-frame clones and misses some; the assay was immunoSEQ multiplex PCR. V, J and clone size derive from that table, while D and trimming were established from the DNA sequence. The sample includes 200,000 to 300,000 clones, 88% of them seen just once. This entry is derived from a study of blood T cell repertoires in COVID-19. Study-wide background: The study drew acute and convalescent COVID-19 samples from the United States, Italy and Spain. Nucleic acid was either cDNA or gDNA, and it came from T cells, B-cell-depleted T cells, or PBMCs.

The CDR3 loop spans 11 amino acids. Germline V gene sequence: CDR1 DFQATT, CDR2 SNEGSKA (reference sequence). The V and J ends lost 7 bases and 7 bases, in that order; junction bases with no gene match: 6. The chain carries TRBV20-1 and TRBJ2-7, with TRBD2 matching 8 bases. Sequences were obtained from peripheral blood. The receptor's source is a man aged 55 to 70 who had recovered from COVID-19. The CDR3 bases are TGCAGTGTGGGACTAGTTCAGGAGCAGTACTTC. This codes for CSVGLVQEQYF.